This T cell receptor (beta chain) was sequenced in a study of early T cells in non-severe SARS-CoV-2 infection. As for the study in general: With bulk RNA from unsorted whole blood as input, sequencing yielded unpaired chains. General study findings and limits: Using VDJdb, the matching emphasized anti-spike CD8 responses while missing private and CD4 specificities.

Researchers attached unique molecular identifiers to individual cDNA molecules. TCRdb reprocessed the 5' RACE reads with MiXCR, giving one entry per CDR3 protein. The sample holds roughly 41,000 distinct CDR3 sequences, 4.7% seen once. Comments on this clonotype: The antigen remains unidentified.

Germline V lookup: CDR1 KGHSH, CDR2 LQKENI. V lost 3 bases, J lost 2 bases, and 12 bases lay in between. This CDR3 spans 15 amino acids. V is TRBV18 and J is TRBJ2-3; D gene ambiguous. The receptor comes from an adult who was a healthcare worker with PCR-confirmed SARS-CoV-2 infection or an uninfected control (not recorded which). Sequencing was performed on whole blood. CDR3 in DNA: TGTGCCAGCTCACCGCGTTCGAGTAACACAGATACGCAGTATTTT. Its protein product is CASSPRSSNTDTQYF.